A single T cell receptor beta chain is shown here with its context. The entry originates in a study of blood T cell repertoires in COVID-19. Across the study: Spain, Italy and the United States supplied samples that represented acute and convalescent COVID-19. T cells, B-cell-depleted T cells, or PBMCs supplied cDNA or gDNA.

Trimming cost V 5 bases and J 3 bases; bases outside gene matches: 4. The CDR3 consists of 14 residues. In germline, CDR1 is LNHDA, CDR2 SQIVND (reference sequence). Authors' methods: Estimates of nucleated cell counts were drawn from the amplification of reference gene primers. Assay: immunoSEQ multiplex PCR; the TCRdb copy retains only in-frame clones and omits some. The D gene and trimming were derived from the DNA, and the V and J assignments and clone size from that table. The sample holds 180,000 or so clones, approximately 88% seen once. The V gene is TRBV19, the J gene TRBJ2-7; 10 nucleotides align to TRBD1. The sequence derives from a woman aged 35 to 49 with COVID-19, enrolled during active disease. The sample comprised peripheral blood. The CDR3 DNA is TGTGCCAGTAGTGTACGGGACAGGGGCTACGAGCAGTACTTC. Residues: CASSVRDRGYEQYF.